This T cell receptor beta chain appears in the sequencing data of a study of cytomegalovirus exposure and HLA in healthy donors. General observations from the study: Most of the CMV-associated TCR beta chains (in a later analysis) appeared to be HLA-restricted.

CDR1 is MNHEY and CDR2 is SMNVEV in the germline V gene (reference sequence). V lost 2 bases and J lost 5, with 20 bases in between. There are 17 residues in the CDR3. With regard to this clone: The antigen remains undetermined.

Amplification used 60 Vbeta primers and 13 Jbeta primers. Only in-frame clones appear in the TCRdb table, and some are missing; sequencing was by immunoSEQ multiplex PCR. Found here are 99,000 or so clones, about 80% of them singletons; the top ten hold 3% to 4.5%. Sequenced material: PBMCs. The clonotype comes from a female donor in good health and CMV-seropositive. The chain uses TRBV27 and TRBJ2-3; D perhaps matches TRBD2 (6 bases). The chain's CDR3 is CASSLRSPLALGDTQYF. CDR3 nucleotides: TGTGCCAGCAGTTTACGATCGCCGCTAGCGCTAGGAGATACGCAGTATTTT.